A selection of T cell receptor beta chains follows, all from one sample in a study of technical replicates of blood from several donors. The method was immunoSEQ multiplex PCR; TCRdb's version includes in-frame clones alone and lacks a portion of them. The repertoire holds about 94,000 clones, with nearly 97% as singletons. Material for sequencing was T cells isolated from PBMCs. These receptors all stem from a human donor in good health. Each CDR3 is given with its conserved first and last residue. The D gene is left open where the match is weak. The size entry is marked missing in some rows and otherwise reads once, few, many or a size class.

j_gene: TRBJ2-7; abundance: NA; d_gene: TRBD1; v_gene: TRBV7-9; CDR3nt: TGTGCCAGCAGCGAACCCACAGGGGAAATTGCCTACGAGCAGTACTTC; CDR3aa: CASSEPTGEIAYEQYF
j_gene: TRBJ2-5; abundance: NA; d_gene: NA; v_gene: TRBV5-4; CDR3nt: TGTGCCAGCAAGGGGCCTGGAATCGGTGAGACCCAGTACTTC; CDR3aa: CASKGPGIGETQYF
j_gene: TRBJ2-5; abundance: NA; d_gene: NA; v_gene: TRBV5-1; CDR3nt: TGCGCCAGCAGCCCGAATGGGGCTGGAGAGACCCAGTACTTC; CDR3aa: CASSPNGAGETQYF
j_gene: TRBJ2-4; abundance: NA; d_gene: TRBD2; v_gene: TRBV18; CDR3nt: TGTGCCAGCTCATCCCGGGAGGTACTACAACATTTAGCCAAAAACATTCAGTACTTC; CDR3aa: CASSSREVLQHLAKNIQYF
j_gene: TRBJ2-5; abundance: NA; d_gene: NA; v_gene: TRBV7-3; CDR3nt: TGTGCCAGCAGCCCTGGGGGGGCCGCAGAGGGAGAGACCCAGTACTTC; CDR3aa: CASSPGGAAEGETQYF
j_gene: TRBJ2-1; abundance: NA; d_gene: TRBD2; v_gene: TRBV9; CDR3nt: TGTGCCAGCAGCGAGCCGAGAGTGACTAGCGGGGATATCCACAATGAGCAGTTCTTC; CDR3aa: CASSEPRVTSGDIHNEQFF
j_gene: TRBJ2-7; abundance: once; d_gene: TRBD1; v_gene: TRBV30; CDR3nt: TGTGCCGGTAGGGGGCTAATAATGGGCGAGCAGTACTTC; CDR3aa: CAGRGLIMGEQYF
j_gene: TRBJ2-1; abundance: NA; d_gene: TRBD1; v_gene: TRBV7-9; CDR3nt: TGTGCCCACCTAAAGATCCAGGGGGAAGAAGGGTCCTACAATGAGCAGTTCTTC; CDR3aa: CAHLKIQGEEGSYNEQFF
j_gene: TRBJ1-1; abundance: NA; d_gene: TRBD1; v_gene: TRBV10-3; CDR3nt: TGTGCCATCAGTGTCCCCGGGACAGCTGAAGCTTTCTTT; CDR3aa: CAISVPGTAEAFF
j_gene: TRBJ2-3; abundance: NA; d_gene: TRBD2; v_gene: TRBV12-5; CDR3nt: TGTGCTAGTGGTTTAACTAGCGGGAGTATAGGTACGCAGTATTTT; CDR3aa: CASGLTSGSIGTQYF
j_gene: TRBJ1-2; abundance: NA; d_gene: NA; v_gene: TRBV5-6; CDR3nt: TGTGCCAGCAGTAGGGGGTATGGCTACACCTTC; CDR3aa: CASSRGYGYTF
j_gene: TRBJ2-7; abundance: NA; d_gene: TRBD2; v_gene: TRBV25-1; CDR3nt: TGTGCCAGCAGTGGACTAGCGGGAGGAACTTACGAGCAGTACTTC; CDR3aa: CASSGLAGGTYEQYF
j_gene: TRBJ2-7; abundance: NA; d_gene: TRBD2; v_gene: TRBV19; CDR3nt: TGTGCCAGTAGTCTGCGGGGGGCCCACTACGAGCAGTACTTC; CDR3aa: CASSLRGAHYEQYF
j_gene: TRBJ2-3; abundance: NA; d_gene: NA; v_gene: TRBV5-1; CDR3nt: TGCGCCAGCAGCCGGACAGTAGATACGCAGTATTTT; CDR3aa: CASSRTVDTQYF
j_gene: TRBJ2-5; abundance: NA; d_gene: NA; v_gene: TRBV30; CDR3nt: TGTGCCTGGGCTAGAGCTTCGGAGACCCAGTACTTC; CDR3aa: CAWARASETQYF
j_gene: TRBJ2-7; abundance: NA; d_gene: NA; v_gene: TRBV5-5; CDR3nt: TGTGCCAGCAGCTTGGGGCTGCTGGACGAGCAGTACTTC; CDR3aa: CASSLGLLDEQYF
j_gene: TRBJ2-6; abundance: once; d_gene: NA; v_gene: TRBV6-5; CDR3nt: TGTGCCAGCAGTTATATCAGCGCTGGGGCCAACGTCCTGACTTTC; CDR3aa: CASSYISAGANVLTF
j_gene: TRBJ1-2; abundance: NA; d_gene: TRBD1; v_gene: TRBV7-2; CDR3nt: TGTGCCAGCAGCCGGGTACCCGGGACAGGGGATGGCTACACCTTC; CDR3aa: CASSRVPGTGDGYTF
j_gene: TRBJ1-1; abundance: NA; d_gene: TRBD1; v_gene: TRBV5-1; CDR3nt: TGCGCCAGCAGCTATACGGCCGGGACAGTGAACACTGAAGCTTTCTTT; CDR3aa: CASSYTAGTVNTEAFF
j_gene: TRBJ2-7; abundance: NA; d_gene: NA; v_gene: TRBV28; CDR3nt: TGTGCCAGCCATGCATACAAGGAGTTTTCTTACGAGCAGTACTTC; CDR3aa: CASHAYKEFSYEQYF
j_gene: TRBJ1-2; abundance: NA; d_gene: NA; v_gene: TRBV7-9; CDR3nt: TGTGCCAGCAGCTTAACCCTACAGGACCGGGACTATGGCTACACCTTC; CDR3aa: CASSLTLQDRDYGYTF
j_gene: TRBJ2-7; abundance: NA; d_gene: NA; v_gene: TRBV7-9; CDR3nt: TGTGCCAGCAGCCCCGCTCAGGGGAACTACGAGCAGTACTTC; CDR3aa: CASSPAQGNYEQYF
j_gene: TRBJ2-7; abundance: NA; d_gene: NA; v_gene: TRBV6-1; CDR3nt: TGTGCCAGCAACGTCGGAGGGGTCCGCACCTACGAGCAGTACTTC; CDR3aa: CASNVGGVRTYEQYF
j_gene: TRBJ1-3; abundance: NA; d_gene: TRBD1; v_gene: TRBV19; CDR3nt: TGTGCCAGTAGTGTTATGACAGGGATGGGAAACACCATATATTTT; CDR3aa: CASSVMTGMGNTIYF
j_gene: TRBJ2-5; abundance: NA; d_gene: TRBD2; v_gene: TRBV19; CDR3nt: TGTGCCAGTCGAGCGGGGTGGGGGATCCAAGAGACCCAGTACTTC; CDR3aa: CASRAGWGIQETQYF
j_gene: TRBJ2-1; abundance: NA; d_gene: NA; v_gene: TRBV7-9; CDR3nt: TGTGCCCTCTCGTTCGCGGCCGCTTACAATGAGCAGTTCTTC; CDR3aa: CALSFAAAYNEQFF
j_gene: TRBJ2-7; abundance: once; d_gene: TRBD1; v_gene: TRBV6-5; CDR3nt: TGTGCCAGCAGTTCACGGACAGGGGCCCTCTACGAGCAGTACTTC; CDR3aa: CASSSRTGALYEQYF
j_gene: TRBJ2-4; abundance: NA; d_gene: TRBD2; v_gene: TRBV18; CDR3nt: TGTGCCAGCTCAACTGGGACTAGCGGGAGAGACATTCAGTACTTC; CDR3aa: CASSTGTSGRDIQYF
j_gene: TRBJ2-7; abundance: NA; d_gene: NA; v_gene: TRBV2; CDR3nt: TGTGCCAGCAGGGATTCAGGCCCCTACGAGCAGTACTTC; CDR3aa: CASRDSGPYEQYF
j_gene: TRBJ1-1; abundance: NA; d_gene: NA; v_gene: TRBV30; CDR3nt: TGTGCCTGGAGCCCAATCGACAGGAACACTGAAGCTTTCTTT; CDR3aa: CAWSPIDRNTEAFF
j_gene: TRBJ1-4; abundance: NA; d_gene: NA; v_gene: TRBV5-6; CDR3nt: TGTGCCAGCAGCTTAAGGGGGATTTTCGGGGAAGGTGAAAAACTGTTTTTT; CDR3aa: CASSLRGIFGEGEKLFF
j_gene: TRBJ1-1; abundance: NA; d_gene: NA; v_gene: TRBV27; CDR3nt: TGTGCCAGCAGACCGACACGACAGTATAACATGAACACTGAAGCTTTCTTT; CDR3aa: CASRPTRQYNMNTEAFF
j_gene: TRBJ1-6; abundance: NA; d_gene: TRBD1; v_gene: TRBV11-2; CDR3nt: TGTGCCAGCAGCGGACCGGGACAGCTTAAGGCACCCCTCCACTTT; CDR3aa: CASSGPGQLKAPLHF
j_gene: TRBJ2-7; abundance: NA; d_gene: NA; v_gene: TRBV6-1; CDR3nt: TGTGCCAGCGAGACAGGTTACTACTACGAGCAGTACTTC; CDR3aa: CASETGYYYEQYF
j_gene: TRBJ1-5; abundance: NA; d_gene: NA; v_gene: TRBV19; CDR3nt: TGTGCCAGTAGCGACAGTGCCTTAGGACAGCCCCAGCATTTT; CDR3aa: CASSDSALGQPQHF